This T cell receptor (beta chain) was identified in a study of regulatory T cells in long-lasting Graves disease (dated by TCRdb to the early 2020s). Concerning the study at large: Persistent Graves' disease was defined as antithyroid drug treatment for over 5 years with persistently positive TSH receptor autoantibodies. In the clinical cohort, patients with persistent Graves' disease had used antithyroid drugs for an average of approximately eleven years. Patients with persistent Graves' disease were compared with patients with newly diagnosed Graves' disease using TCR sequencing and RNA sequencing of peripheral blood. A total of around 35 samples underwent TCR sequencing, from about 13 patients with persistent Graves' disease and 20 or so patients with newly diagnosed Graves' disease. The study took place in China and was registered as a clinical trial. Beyond this particular receptor, the publication reports: More public clonotypes were shared among persistent patients (roughly 3,000) than among newly diagnosed patients (under 1,000). Only peripheral blood was studied, because thyroid tissue, the primary lesion, was inaccessible. Only the TCR beta chain was sequenced and analyzed. The authors acknowledged the small sample size as a limitation that may reduce accuracy. TRBV28, TRBJ1-2 and TRBJ2-5 were preferentially used in persistent disease, while TRBV20-1 and TRBJ2-1 were favored in newly diagnosed disease. Compared with newly diagnosed patients, patients with persistent Graves' disease had lower TCR Shannon entropy and fewer highly expanded clones, which suggests clonal expansion.

In the case of this clonotype: There is no known antigen for this receptor. The sample holds no much larger clone one base away, and base qualities are not on file.

The sample's time point, from its label and the paper: persistent/refractory GD, antithyroid drugs over 5 years with positive TRAb. For both TCR sequencing and RNA sequencing, RNA was extracted from PBMCs in TRIzol. The diagnosis of Graves' disease was made according to American Thyroid Association guidelines. Patients for the study were recruited at an endocrinology department in Xi'an, China. Each patient gave approximately 9 milliliters of peripheral blood, collected in an EDTA anticoagulant tube. Ficoll Paque Plus density gradient separation was used to isolate PBMCs, and no further T cell sorting was performed. An Agilent 2100 Bioanalyzer and agarose gel were used to check RNA quality, and a NanoDrop 2000 was used to measure RNA concentration. Library preparation employed multiplex PCR. TCRdb names Illumina HiSeq 4000 as the instrument used. TCR beta libraries were built with iRepertoire HTBI primers and Arm-PCR amplification of CDR3 regions. Gel purification was performed on PCR products prior to sequencing. In the paper's pipeline: Gene usage analysis of CDR3 amino acid clonotypes relied on the roughly 60 TRBV and 14 TRBJ segments identified across samples. COPE and FqMerger were used to merge the filtered high-quality paired reads into contigs. BLAST was used to align contigs to IMGT TRBV, TRBD and TRBJ reference genes, and CDR3 was defined according to IMGT. Any clonotype with a frequency above 0.1% was counted as a highly expanded clone. Repertoire diversity was measured by Shannon entropy, and V-J evenness by the Gini coefficient. A clonotype found in more than one individual was treated as public. The public reads were run again by TCRdb, first through fastp at Q25 and then through MiXCR, and only productive beta chains were kept. Each record represents a unique CDR3 protein, reported with the most common genes and DNA among its rows. V and J calls and clone size were set by TCRdb, not the authors. Across this sample there are about 660,000 distinct CDR3 sequences, with around 32% seen only once. Of the sample, about two fifths falls within the top ten clones.

Cut back by 3 bases and 4 bases, the V and J ends lie 13 bases apart. The CDR3 runs 15 amino acids, cysteine and phenylalanine included. Only the CDR3 DNA is retained, 45 bases long and in frame from the first base. For CDR1 and CDR2, the germline V gene lists SGHAT and FQNNGV. The source was peripheral blood mononuclear cells (PBMCs), collected when the disease was refractory, from a patient treated with antithyroid drugs. This receptor was identified in a female donor with Graves disease. The chain was built from TRBV11-2 and TRBJ1-5; the D gene remains uncertain. This receptor carries the CDR3 CASSLLSSGNQPQHF. Here is the DNA: TGTGCCAGCAGCTTGTTGAGTTCAGGAAATCAGCCCCAGCATTTT.